This TCR beta chain was sequenced for a study of CD8+CD57+ T cells in acquired aplastic anemia. The overall study: Sorted CD4+ plus CD8+ cells gave DNA averaging approximately 3.2 ug.

Genomic DNA templated the TCR beta VDJ and CDR3 profiling. TCRdb recomputed calls from the reads with MiXCR, one row per CDR3 protein. The sample records just over 150,000 distinct CDR3 sequences, around 52% being singletons. Study conclusions and caveats: Shared by patients and controls, some 29 CD8+ CDR3s were abundant in patients. Controls and patients did not differ significantly in CD8+ Simpson's diversity.

This clonotype was counted many times. The antigen is not known. Patients selected for sequencing had displayed CD8+CD57+ cell expansion by flow cytometry. Blood sampling was performed on the patients, and none of them had received therapy by then. The CDR3 totals 13 residues. V lost 3 bases, J lost 5 bases, and 10 bases lay in between. The receptor was derived from a human donor with aplastic anemia. Sequenced: sorted CD4+, CD8+, or CD8+CD57+ T cells (not recorded which) from PBMCs. The V call is TRBV12-3 or TRBV12-4, the J call TRBJ1-2; no firm D call. The CDR3 sequence: CASSFDGEYGYTF. CDR3 in DNA: TGTGCCAGCAGTTTTGACGGAGAATATGGCTACACCTTC.